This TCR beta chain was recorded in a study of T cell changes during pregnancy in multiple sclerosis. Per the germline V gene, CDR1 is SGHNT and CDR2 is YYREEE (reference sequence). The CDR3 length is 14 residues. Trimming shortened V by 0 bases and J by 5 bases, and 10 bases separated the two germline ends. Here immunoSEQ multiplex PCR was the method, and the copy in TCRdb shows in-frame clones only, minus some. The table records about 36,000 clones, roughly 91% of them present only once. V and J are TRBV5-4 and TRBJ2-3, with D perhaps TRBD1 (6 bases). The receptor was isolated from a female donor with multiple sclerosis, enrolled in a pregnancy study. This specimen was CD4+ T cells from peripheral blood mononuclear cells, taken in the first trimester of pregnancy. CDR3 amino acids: CASSLAARGDTQYF. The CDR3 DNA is TGTGCCAGCAGCTTGGCTGCCAGGGGAGATACGCAGTATTTT.